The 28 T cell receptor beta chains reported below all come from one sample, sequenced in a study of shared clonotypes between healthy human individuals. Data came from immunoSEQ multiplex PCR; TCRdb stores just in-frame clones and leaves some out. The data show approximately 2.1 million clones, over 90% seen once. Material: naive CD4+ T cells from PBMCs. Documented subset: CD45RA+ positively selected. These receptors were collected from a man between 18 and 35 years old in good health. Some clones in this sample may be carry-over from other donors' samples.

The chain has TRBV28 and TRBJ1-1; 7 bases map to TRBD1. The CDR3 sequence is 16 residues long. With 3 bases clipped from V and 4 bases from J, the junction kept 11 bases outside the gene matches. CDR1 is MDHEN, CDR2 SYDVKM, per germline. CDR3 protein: CASSFLGPTGPTEAFF. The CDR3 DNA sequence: TGTGCCAGCAGTTTTCTTGGGCCGACAGGGCCCACTGAAGCTTTCTTT.

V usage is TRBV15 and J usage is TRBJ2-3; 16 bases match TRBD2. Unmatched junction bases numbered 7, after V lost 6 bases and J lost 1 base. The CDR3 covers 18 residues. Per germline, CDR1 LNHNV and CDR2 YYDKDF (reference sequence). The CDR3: CATRRGLAGGRGTDTQYF. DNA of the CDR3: TGTGCCACCAGAAGGGGACTAGCGGGAGGGCGTGGCACAGATACGCAGTATTTT.

CDR3 sequence reads: CASSQKPGHQFSYEQYF. For the CDR3, the DNA is TGTGCCAGCAGCCAGAAACCGGGACACCAATTCTCCTACGAGCAGTACTTC. The rearrangement links TRBV14 to TRBJ2-7; tentative D call: TRBD1 (6 bases). V was pared by 3 bases and J by 0 bases, with 18 bases between. Per the germline V gene, CDR1 is SGHDN and CDR2 is FVKESK. The length of the CDR3 is 17 residues.

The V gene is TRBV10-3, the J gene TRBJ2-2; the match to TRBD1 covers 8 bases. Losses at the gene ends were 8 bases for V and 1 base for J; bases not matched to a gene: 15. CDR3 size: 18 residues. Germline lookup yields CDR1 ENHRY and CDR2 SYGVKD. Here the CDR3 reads CAIRPWRGTGENTGELFF. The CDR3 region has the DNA TGTGCCATCCGACCATGGAGGGGGACAGGAGAGAACACCGGGGAGCTGTTTTTT.

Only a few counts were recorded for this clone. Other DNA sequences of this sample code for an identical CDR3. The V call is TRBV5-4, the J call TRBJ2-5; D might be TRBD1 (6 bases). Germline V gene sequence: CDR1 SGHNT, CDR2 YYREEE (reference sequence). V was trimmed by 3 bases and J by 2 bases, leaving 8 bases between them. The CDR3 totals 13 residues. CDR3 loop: CASSSGQQETQYF. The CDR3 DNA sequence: TGTGCCAGCAGCTCAGGACAGCAAGAGACCCAGTACTTC.

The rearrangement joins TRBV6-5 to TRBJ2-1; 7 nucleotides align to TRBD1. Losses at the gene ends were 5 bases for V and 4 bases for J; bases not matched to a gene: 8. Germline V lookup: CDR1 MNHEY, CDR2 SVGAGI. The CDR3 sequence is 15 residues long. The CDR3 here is CASSATGMSYNEQFF. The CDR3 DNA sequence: TGTGCCAGCAGTGCGACAGGGATGTCGTACAATGAGCAGTTCTTC.

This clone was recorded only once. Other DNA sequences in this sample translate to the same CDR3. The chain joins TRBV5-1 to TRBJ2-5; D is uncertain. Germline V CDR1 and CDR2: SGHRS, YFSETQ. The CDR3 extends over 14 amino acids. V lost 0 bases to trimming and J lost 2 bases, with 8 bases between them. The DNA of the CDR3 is TGCGCCAGCAGCTTGGGTCGGCAGCAAGAGACCCAGTACTTC. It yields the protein CASSLGRQQETQYF.

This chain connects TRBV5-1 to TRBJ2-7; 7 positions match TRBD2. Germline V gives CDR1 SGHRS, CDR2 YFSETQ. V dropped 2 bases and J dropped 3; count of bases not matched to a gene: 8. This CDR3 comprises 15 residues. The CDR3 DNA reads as TGCGCCAGCAGCTTCTTACACTCGGGGGGCTACGAGCAGTACTTC. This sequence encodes CASSFLHSGGYEQYF.

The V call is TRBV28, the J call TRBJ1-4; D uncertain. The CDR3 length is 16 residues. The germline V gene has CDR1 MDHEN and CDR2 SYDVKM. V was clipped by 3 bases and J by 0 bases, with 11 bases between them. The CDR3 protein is CASSLPGLTTNEKLFF. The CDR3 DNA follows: TGTGCCAGCAGTTTGCCCGGATTAACAACTAATGAAAAACTGTTTTTT.

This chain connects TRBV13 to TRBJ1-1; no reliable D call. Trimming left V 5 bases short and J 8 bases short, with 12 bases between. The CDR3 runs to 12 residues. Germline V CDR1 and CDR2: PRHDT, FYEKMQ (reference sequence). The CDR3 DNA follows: TGTGCCAGCAGCCCTAGTGGGATAGAAGCTTTCTTT. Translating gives CASSPSGIEAFF.

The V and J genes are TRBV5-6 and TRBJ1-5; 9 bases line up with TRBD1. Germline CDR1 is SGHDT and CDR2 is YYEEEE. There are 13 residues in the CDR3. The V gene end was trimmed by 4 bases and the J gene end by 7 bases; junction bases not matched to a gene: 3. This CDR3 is CASSKGQGQPQHF. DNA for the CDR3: TGTGCCAGCAGCAAGGGACAGGGACAGCCCCAGCATTTT.

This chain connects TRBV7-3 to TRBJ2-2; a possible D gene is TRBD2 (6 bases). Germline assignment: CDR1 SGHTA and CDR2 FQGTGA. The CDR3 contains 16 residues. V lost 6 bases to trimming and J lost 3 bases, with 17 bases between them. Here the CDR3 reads CASSPAGRGYTGELFF. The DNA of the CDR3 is TGTGCCAGCAGTCCAGCGGGTCGAGGGTACACCGGGGAGCTGTTTTTT.

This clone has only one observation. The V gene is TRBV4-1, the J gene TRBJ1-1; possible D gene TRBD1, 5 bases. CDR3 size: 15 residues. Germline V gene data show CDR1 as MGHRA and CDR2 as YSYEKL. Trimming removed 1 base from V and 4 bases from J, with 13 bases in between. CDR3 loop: CASSQGGAGSTEAFF. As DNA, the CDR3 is TGCGCCAGCAGCCAAGGAGGGGCGGGGAGCACTGAAGCTTTCTTT.

The CDR3 coding sequence is TGTGCCAGCAGCTTAGTTTCCGGCGCCGGGGAGCTGTTTTTT. It codes for CASSLVSGAGELFF. The chain joins TRBV7-2 to TRBJ2-2; D is unresolved. Germline V gene data show CDR1 as SGHTA and CDR2 as FQGNSA. Trimming removed 1 base at V and 6 bases at J, with 9 bases between. This CDR3 contains 14 residues.

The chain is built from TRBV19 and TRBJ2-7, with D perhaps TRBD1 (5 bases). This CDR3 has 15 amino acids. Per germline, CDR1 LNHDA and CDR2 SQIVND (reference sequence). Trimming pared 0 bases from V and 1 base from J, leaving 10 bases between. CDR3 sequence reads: CASSIDRRQSYEQYF. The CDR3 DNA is TGTGCCAGTAGTATAGACCGCCGACAGTCCTACGAGCAGTACTTC.

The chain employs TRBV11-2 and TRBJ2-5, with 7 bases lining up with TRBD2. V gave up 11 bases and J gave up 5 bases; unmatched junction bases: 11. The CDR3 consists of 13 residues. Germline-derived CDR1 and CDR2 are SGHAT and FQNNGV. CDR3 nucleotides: TGTGCCGGGGGGAGGGGACCCGAGGAGACCCAGTACTTC. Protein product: CAGGRGPEETQYF.

CDR3 loop: CSVPGSTATNEKLFF. The CDR3 DNA follows: TGCAGCGTTCCGGGGTCAACGGCAACTAATGAAAAACTGTTTTTT. The rearrangement links TRBV29-1 to TRBJ1-4; D gene uncertain. This CDR3 comprises 15 residues. Germline lookup yields CDR1 SQVTM and CDR2 ANQGSEA. V lost 5 bases and J lost 0, with 13 bases in between.

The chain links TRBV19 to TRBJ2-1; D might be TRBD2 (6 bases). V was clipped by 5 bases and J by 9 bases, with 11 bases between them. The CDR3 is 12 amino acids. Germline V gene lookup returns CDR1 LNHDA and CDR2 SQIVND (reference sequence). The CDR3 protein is CASSRRGVEQFF. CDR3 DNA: TGTGCCAGTAGTCGCCGCGGGGTTGAGCAGTTCTTC.

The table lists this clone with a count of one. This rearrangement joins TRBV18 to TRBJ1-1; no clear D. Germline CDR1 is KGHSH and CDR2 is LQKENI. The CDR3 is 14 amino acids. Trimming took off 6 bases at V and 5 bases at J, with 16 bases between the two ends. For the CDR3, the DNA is TGTGCCAGCTCGCCCGACACGGTGGGGACTGAAGCTTTCTTT. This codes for CASSPDTVGTEAFF.

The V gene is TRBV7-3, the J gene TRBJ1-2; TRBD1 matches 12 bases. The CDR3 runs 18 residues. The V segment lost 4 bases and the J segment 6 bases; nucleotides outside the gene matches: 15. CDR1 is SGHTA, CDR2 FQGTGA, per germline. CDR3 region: CASSSRDRGRNHTDGYTF. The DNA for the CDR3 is TGTGCCAGCAGCTCCAGGGACAGGGGGCGGAATCATACGGATGGCTACACCTTC.

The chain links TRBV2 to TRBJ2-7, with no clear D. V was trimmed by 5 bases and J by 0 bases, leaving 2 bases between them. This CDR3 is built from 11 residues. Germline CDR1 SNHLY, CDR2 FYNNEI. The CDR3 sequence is CASSHSYEQYF. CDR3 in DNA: TGTGCCAGCAGTCACTCCTACGAGCAGTACTTC.

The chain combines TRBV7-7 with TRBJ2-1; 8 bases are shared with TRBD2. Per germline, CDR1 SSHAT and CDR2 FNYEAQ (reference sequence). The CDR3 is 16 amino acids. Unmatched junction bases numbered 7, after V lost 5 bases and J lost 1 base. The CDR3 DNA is TGTGCCAGCAGCCCCAGGACTAGCAGGTCCTACAATGAGCAGTTCTTC. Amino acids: CASSPRTSRSYNEQFF.

CDR3 bases: TGTGCCAGCAGCTTAGGAGCCTATAGTTTAGATACGCAGTATTTT. Its protein product is CASSLGAYSLDTQYF. The gene calls are TRBV11-2 and TRBJ2-3, with unresolved D. The germline V gene has CDR1 SGHAT and CDR2 FQNNGV. The CDR3 length is 15 residues. Between the trimmed V and J ends, which lost 1 base and 5 bases, there was a span of 13 bases.

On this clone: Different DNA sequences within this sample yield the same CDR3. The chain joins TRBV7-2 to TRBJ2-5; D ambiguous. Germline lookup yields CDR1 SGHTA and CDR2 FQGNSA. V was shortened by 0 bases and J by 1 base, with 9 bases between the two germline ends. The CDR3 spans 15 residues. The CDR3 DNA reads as TGTGCCAGCAGCTTAGCCTCTACCGGCCAAGAGACCCAGTACTTC. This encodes CASSLASTGQETQYF.

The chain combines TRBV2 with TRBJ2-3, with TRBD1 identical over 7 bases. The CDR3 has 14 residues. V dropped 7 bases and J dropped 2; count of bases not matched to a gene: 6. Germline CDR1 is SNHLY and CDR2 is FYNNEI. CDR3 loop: CASIRDRNTDTQYF. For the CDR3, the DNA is TGTGCCAGCATCCGGGACAGAAACACAGATACGCAGTATTTT.

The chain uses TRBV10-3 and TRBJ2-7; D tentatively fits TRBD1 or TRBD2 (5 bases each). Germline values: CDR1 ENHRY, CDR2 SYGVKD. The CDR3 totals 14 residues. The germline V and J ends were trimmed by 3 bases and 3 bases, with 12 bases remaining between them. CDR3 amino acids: CAISERGADYEQYF. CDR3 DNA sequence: TGTGCCATCAGTGAACGAGGGGCTGACTACGAGCAGTACTTC.

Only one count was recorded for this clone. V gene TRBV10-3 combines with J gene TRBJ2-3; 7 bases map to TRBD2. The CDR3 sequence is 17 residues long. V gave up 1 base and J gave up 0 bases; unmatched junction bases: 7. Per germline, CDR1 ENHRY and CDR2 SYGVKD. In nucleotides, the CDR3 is TGTGCCATCAGTGAGTTCAGGAAGCGGGGTAGCACAGATACGCAGTATTTT. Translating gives CAISEFRKRGSTDTQYF.

DNA of the CDR3: TGCGCCAGCAGCCAAGATATTGGCAGGGCTGGAAACACCATATATTTT. Its protein product is CASSQDIGRAGNTIYF. The chain uses TRBV4-1 and TRBJ1-3; TRBD1 is a possible D gene (5 bases). In germline, CDR1 is MGHRA, CDR2 YSYEKL. V was shortened by 0 bases and J by 2 bases, with 11 bases between the two germline ends. The CDR3 is made up of 16 amino acids.